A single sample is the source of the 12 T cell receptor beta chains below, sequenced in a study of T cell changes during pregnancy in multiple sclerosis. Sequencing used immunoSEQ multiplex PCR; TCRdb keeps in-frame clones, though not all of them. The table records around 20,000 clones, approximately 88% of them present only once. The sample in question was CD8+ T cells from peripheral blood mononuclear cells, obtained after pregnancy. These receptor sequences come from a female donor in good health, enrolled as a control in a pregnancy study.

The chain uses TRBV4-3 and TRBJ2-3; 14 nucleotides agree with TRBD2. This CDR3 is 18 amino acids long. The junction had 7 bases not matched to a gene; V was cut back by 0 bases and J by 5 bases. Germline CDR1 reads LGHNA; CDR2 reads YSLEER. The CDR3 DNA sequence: TGCGCCAGCAGCCAAGATAGACTAGCGGGGGGGCCGGGAGATACGCAGTATTTT. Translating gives CASSQDRLAGGPGDTQYF.

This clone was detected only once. CDR3 residues: CASSVPDFQGQIQETQYF. CDR3 coding DNA: TGTGCCAGCAGCGTTCCCGATTTCCAAGGACAGATCCAAGAGACCCAGTACTTC. The chain joins TRBV7-6 to TRBJ2-5; a weak D match, TRBD1 (6 bases). Trimming removed 5 bases at V and 1 base at J, with 23 bases between. Germline V lookup: CDR1 SGHVS, CDR2 FNYEAQ. The CDR3 sequence is 18 residues long.

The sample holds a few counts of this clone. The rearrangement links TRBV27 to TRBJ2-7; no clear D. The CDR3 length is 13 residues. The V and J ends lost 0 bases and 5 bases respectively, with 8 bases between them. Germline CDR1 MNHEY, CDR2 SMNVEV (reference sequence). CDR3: CASSLSIKHEQYF. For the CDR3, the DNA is TGTGCCAGCAGTTTATCCATCAAGCACGAGCAGTACTTC.

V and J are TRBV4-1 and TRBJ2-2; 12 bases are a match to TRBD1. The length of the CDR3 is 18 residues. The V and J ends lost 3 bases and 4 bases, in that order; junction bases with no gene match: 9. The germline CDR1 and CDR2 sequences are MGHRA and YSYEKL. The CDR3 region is CASSHSPGQGAGTGELFF. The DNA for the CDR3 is TGCGCCAGCAGCCATTCTCCGGGACAGGGGGCGGGCACCGGGGAGCTGTTTTTT.

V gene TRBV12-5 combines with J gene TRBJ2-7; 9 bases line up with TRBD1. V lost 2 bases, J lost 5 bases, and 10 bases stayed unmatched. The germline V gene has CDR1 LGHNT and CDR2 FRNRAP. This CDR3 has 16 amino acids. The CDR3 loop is CASGLPTGTGGDEQYF. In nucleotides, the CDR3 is TGTGCTAGTGGTTTGCCCACGGGAACAGGGGGCGACGAGCAGTACTTC.

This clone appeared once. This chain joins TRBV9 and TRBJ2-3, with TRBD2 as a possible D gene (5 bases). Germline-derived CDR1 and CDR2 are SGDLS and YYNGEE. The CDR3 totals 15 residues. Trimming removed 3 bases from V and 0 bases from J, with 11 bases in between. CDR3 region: CASSERSYSTDTQYF. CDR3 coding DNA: TGTGCCAGCAGCGAGCGGTCCTATAGCACAGATACGCAGTATTTT.

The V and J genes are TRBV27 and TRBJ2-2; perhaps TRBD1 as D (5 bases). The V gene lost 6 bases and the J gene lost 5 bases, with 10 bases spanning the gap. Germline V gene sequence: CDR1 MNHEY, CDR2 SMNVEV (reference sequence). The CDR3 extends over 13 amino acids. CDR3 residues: CASRWGGTGELFF. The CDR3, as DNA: TGTGCCAGCAGGTGGGGCGGAACCGGGGAGCTGTTTTTT.

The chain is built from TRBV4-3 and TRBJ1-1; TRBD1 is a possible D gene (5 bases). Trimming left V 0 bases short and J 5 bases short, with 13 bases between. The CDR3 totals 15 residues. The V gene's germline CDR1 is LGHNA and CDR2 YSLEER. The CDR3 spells CASSQDGTQGTEAFF. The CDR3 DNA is TGCGCCAGCAGCCAAGATGGGACTCAGGGTACTGAAGCTTTCTTT.

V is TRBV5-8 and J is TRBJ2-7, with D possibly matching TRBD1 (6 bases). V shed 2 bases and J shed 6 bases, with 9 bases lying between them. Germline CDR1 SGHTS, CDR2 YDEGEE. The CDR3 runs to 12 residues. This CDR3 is CASSFTGSEQYF. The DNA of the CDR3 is TGTGCCAGCAGCTTCACAGGGAGCGAGCAGTACTTC.

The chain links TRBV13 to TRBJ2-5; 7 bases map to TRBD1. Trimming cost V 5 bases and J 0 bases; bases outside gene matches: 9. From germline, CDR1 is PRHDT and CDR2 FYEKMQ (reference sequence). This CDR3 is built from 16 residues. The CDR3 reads CASSMTGLGDQETQYF. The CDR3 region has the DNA TGTGCCAGCAGCATGACAGGGTTAGGGGACCAAGAGACCCAGTACTTC.

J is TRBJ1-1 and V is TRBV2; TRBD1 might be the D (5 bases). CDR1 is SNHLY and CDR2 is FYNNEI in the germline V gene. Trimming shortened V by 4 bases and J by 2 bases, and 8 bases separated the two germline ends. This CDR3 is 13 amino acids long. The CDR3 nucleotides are TGTGCCAGCAGTGCACAGGATAACACTGAAGCTTTCTTT. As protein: CASSAQDNTEAFF.

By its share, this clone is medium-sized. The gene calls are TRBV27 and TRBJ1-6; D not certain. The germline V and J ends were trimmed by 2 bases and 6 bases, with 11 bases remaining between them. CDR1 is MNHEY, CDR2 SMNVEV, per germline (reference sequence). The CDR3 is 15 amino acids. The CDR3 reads CASSLPPGPNSPLHF. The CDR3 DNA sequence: TGTGCCAGCAGTTTACCCCCAGGCCCTAATTCACCCCTCCACTTT.